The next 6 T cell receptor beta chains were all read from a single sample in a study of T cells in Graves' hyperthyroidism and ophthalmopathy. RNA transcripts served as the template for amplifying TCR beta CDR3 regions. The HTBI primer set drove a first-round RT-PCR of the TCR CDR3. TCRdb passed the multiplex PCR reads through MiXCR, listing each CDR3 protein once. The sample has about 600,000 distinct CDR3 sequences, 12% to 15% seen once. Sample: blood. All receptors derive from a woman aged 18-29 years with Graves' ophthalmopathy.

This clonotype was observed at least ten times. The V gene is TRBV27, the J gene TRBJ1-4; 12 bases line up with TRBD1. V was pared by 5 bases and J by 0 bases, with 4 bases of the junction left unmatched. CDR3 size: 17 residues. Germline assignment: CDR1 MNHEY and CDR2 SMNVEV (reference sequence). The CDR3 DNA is TGTGCCAGCAGTCTGGGACAGGGGGCTGCAACTAATGAAAAACTGTTTTTT. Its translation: CASSLGQGAATNEKLFF.

CDR3 sequence reads: CASSFYNQPQHF. The CDR3 nucleotides are TGTGCCAGCAGCTTTTACAATCAGCCCCAGCATTTT. The chain is built from TRBV7-9 and TRBJ1-5; D uncertain. This CDR3 is built from 12 residues. Germline V gene data show CDR1 as SEHNR and CDR2 as FQNEAQ (reference sequence). With 3 bases removed from V and 3 bases from J, the gap between germline ends came to 3 bases.

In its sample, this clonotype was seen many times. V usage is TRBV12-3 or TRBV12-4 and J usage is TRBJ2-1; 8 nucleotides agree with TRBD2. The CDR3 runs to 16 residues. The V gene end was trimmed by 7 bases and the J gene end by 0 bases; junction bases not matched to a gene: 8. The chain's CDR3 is CASTTSGGSSYNEQFF. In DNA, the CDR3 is TGTGCCAGCACCACGTCGGGGGGGAGCTCCTACAATGAGCAGTTCTTC.

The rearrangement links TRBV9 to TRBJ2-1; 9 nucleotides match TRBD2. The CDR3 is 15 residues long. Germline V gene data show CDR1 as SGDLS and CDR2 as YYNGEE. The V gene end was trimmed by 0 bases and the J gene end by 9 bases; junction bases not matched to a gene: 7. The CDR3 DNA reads TGTGCCAGCAGCGTAGGGGTAGCGGGAGAGGGTGAGCAGTTCTTC. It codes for CASSVGVAGEGEQFF.

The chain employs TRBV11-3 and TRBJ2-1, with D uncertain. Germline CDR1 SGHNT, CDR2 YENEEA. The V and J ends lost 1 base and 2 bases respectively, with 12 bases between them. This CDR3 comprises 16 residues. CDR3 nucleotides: TGTGCCAGCAGCTTAGTCGGCGGAGTTACCTACAATGAGCAGTTCTTC. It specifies CASSLVGGVTYNEQFF. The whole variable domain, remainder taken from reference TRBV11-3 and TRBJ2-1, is EAGVVQSPRYKIIEKKQPVAFWCNPISGHNTLYWYLQNLGQGPELLIRYENEEAVDDSQLPKDRFSAERLKGVDSTLKIQPAELGDSAVYLCASSLVGGVTYNEQFFGPGTRLTVL.

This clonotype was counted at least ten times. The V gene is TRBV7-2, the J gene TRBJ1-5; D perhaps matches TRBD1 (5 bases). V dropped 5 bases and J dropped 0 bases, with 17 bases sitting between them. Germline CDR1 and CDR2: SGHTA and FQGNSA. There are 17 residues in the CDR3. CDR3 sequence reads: CASSQSGFDSSNQPQHF. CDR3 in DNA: TGTGCCAGCAGCCAATCGGGCTTCGACAGTAGCAATCAGCCCCAGCATTTT.